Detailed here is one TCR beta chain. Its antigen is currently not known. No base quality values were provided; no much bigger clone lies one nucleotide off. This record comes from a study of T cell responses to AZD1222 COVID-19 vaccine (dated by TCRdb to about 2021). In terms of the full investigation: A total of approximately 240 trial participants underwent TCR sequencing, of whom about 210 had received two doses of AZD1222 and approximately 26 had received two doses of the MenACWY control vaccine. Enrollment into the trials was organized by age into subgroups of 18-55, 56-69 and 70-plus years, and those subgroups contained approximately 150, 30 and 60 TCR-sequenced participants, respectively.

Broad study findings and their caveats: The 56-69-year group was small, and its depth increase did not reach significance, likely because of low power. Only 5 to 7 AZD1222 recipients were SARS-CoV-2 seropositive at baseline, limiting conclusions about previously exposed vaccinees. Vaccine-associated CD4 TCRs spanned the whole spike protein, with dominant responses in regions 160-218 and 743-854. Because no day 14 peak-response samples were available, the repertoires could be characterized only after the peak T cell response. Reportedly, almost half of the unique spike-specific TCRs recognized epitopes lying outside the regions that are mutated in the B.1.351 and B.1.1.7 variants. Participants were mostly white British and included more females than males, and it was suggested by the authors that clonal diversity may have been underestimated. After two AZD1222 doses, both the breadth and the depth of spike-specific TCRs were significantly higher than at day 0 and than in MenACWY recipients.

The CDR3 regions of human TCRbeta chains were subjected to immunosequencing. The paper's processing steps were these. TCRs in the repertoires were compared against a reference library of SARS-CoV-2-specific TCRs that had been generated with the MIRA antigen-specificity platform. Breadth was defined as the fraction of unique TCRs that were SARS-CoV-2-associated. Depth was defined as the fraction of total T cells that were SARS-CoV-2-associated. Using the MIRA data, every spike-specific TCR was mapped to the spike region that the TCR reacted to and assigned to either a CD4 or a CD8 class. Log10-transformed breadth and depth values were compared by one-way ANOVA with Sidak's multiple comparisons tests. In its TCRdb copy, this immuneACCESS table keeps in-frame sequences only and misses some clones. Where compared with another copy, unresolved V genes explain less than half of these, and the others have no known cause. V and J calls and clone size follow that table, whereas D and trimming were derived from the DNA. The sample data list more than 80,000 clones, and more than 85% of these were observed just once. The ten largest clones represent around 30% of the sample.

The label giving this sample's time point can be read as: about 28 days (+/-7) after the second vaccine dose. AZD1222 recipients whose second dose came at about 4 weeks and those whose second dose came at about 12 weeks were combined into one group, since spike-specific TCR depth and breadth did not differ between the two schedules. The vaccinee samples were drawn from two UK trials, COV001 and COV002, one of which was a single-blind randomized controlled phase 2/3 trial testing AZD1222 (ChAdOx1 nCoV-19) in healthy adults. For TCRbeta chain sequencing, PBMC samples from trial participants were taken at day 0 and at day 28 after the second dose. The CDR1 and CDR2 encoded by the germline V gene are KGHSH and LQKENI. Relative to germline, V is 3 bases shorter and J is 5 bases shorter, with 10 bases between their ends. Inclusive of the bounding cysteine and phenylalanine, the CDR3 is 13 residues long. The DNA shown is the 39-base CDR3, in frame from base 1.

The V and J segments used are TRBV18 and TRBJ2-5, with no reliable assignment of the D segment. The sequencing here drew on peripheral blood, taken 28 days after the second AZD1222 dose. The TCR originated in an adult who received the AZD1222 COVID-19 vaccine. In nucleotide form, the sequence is TGTGCCAGCTCACCCACCGACGGGGAGACCCAGTACTTC. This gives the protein CASSPTDGETQYF.